What follows are 13 T cell receptor beta chains derived from one specimen sequenced in a study of T cells in Graves' hyperthyroidism and ophthalmopathy. Amplification yielded TCR beta CDR3 regions, with RNA transcripts as the source. First-round RT-PCR targeting the TCR CDR3 was performed with the HTBI primer set. TCRdb passed the multiplex PCR reads through MiXCR, listing each CDR3 protein once. The data contain about 420,000 distinct CDR3 sequences, approximately 14% of them singletons. Specimen: blood. The receptors originated from a woman aged 18-29 years with Graves' hyperthyroidism.

The V and J genes are TRBV7-2 and TRBJ1-5, with D possibly TRBD1 on 5 matching bases. CDR1 is SGHTA and CDR2 is FQGNSA in the germline V gene. The germline V and J ends were trimmed by 4 bases and 2 bases, with 12 bases remaining between them. This CDR3 is built from 15 residues. CDR3 coding DNA: TGTGCCAGCAGCTGGGCCGCGGGGGGCAATCAGCCCCAGCATTTT. This gives the protein CASSWAAGGNQPQHF.

This clonotype has just a few counts. V and J are TRBV7-9 and TRBJ1-1; 8 positions agree with TRBD1. The length of the CDR3 is 15 residues. CDR1 and CDR2 (germline): SEHNR, FQNEAQ (reference sequence). Germline trimming cut 4 bases from V and 1 base from J; bases unmatched to any gene: 5. The CDR3 loop is CASSSRQGTNTEAFF. The CDR3, as DNA: TGTGCCAGCAGCTCTAGACAGGGGACGAACACTGAAGCTTTCTTT.

Details on this clonotype: One end of the junction varies from germline; a read error may be responsible. J is TRBJ2-2 and V is TRBV7-7; 8 nucleotides line up with TRBD2. This CDR3 is built from 16 residues. Germline values: CDR1 SSHAT, CDR2 FNYEAQ (reference sequence). CDR3 coding DNA: TGTGCTAGCAGCTTAGCGGCGGGAGGCGGAGCCGGGGAGCTGTTTTTT. Residues: CASSLAAGGGAGELFF.

This clonotype was detected only once. The chain links TRBV12-3 or TRBV12-4 to TRBJ1-5, with D hard to call. The CDR3 runs 13 residues. Trimming stripped 5 bases from V and 11 bases from J, with 16 bases between. CDR3 sequence: CASSGTPTRSQHF. CDR3 sequence (DNA): TGTGCCAGCAGTGGAACCCCGACTCGATCCCAGCATTTT.

This clonotype came up many times. This sequence joins TRBV14 and TRBJ2-3; 10 nucleotides match TRBD2. The germline CDR1 and CDR2 sequences are SGHDN and FVKESK. This CDR3 contains 16 residues. J gave up 1 base and V 3 bases, and 4 bases lay outside the gene matches. CDR3 region: CASSHRLAGRTDTQYF. The CDR3, as DNA: TGTGCCAGCAGCCACCGACTAGCGGGCCGCACAGATACGCAGTATTTT.

The V call is TRBV20-1, the J call TRBJ2-3; 11 bases fit TRBD2. The V segment lost 6 bases and the J segment 2 bases; nucleotides outside the gene matches: 10. Germline V gene data show CDR1 as DFQATT and CDR2 as SNEGSKA (reference sequence). This CDR3 is 16 amino acids long. The CDR3 sequence is CSASPLAGGPTDTQYF. The CDR3 bases are TGCAGTGCGTCCCCTTTAGCGGGGGGGCCCACAGATACGCAGTATTTT.

This chain links TRBV19 with TRBJ2-7, with D perhaps TRBD1 (5 bases). The CDR3 covers 13 residues. Germline CDR1 is LNHDA and CDR2 is SQIVND (reference sequence). V was trimmed by 6 bases and J by 2 bases, leaving 11 bases between them. CDR3 coding DNA: TGTGCCAGTAGACAGACAGCAGCCTACGAGCAGTACTTC. This gives the protein CASRQTAAYEQYF.

This clonotype was recorded a few times. One base away lies a much larger clone, so this may be a sequencing read error. The chain has TRBV28 and TRBJ2-2, with D unclear. V dropped 5 bases and J dropped 4 bases, with 5 bases sitting between them. Germline lookup yields CDR1 MDHEN and CDR2 SYDVKM. The CDR3 covers 12 residues. CDR3 sequence reads: CASSETTGELFF. Written as DNA, the CDR3 is TGTGCCAGCAGTGAGACCACCGGGGAGCTGTTTTTT. Full variable domain (outside the CDR3, taken from reference TRBV28 and TRBJ2-2): DVKVTQSSRYLVKRTGEKVFLECVQDMDHENMFWYRQDPGLGLRLIYFSYDVKMKEKGDIPEGYSVSREKKERFSLILESASTNQTSMYLCASSETTGELFFGEGSRLTVL.

The J gene is TRBJ1-1, the V gene TRBV6-9; D is undetermined. V lost 4 bases to trimming and J lost 8 bases, with 11 bases between them. Germline CDR1 MNHGY, CDR2 SVAAGI. CDR3 length equals 12 residues. CDR3 region: CASSSDAVEAFF. CDR3 nucleotide sequence: TGTGCCAGCAGTTCGGACGCGGTAGAAGCTTTCTTT.

Many counts were recorded for this clonotype. The chain has TRBV20-1 and TRBJ1-1; D is undetermined. CDR3 length: 14 residues. Germline V gene sequence: CDR1 DFQATT, CDR2 SNEGSKA (reference sequence). V lost 1 base and J lost 0, with 9 bases in between. CDR3 nucleotide sequence: TGCAGTGCTAGAGGGGTTGGGGTGAACACTGAAGCTTTCTTT. Translating it yields CSARGVGVNTEAFF.

This clonotype showed up many times. The chain has TRBV12-3 or TRBV12-4 and TRBJ1-2; 9 nucleotides match TRBD1. With 3 bases clipped from V and 10 bases from J, the junction kept 18 bases outside the gene matches. The CDR3 spans 17 residues. This CDR3 reads CASSFGDRVTLDSVYTF. The CDR3 DNA is TGTGCCAGCAGTTTTGGGGACAGGGTTACTCTTGACTCTGTCTACACCTTC.

Worth noting for this clonotype: No conserved phenylalanine or tryptophan ends this CDR3, so it is likely a read error. The rearrangement uses TRBV20-1 and TRBJ1-1; D ambiguous. Germline-derived CDR1 and CDR2 are DFQATT and SNEGSKA (reference sequence). Trimming shortened V by 0 bases and J by 1 base, and 12 bases separated the two germline ends. The CDR3 covers 15 residues. The CDR3 reads CSARDPGRQNTEAFC. The CDR3 DNA sequence: TGCAGTGCTAGAGATCCAGGACGGCAGAACACTGAAGCTTTCTGT.

A few counts support this clonotype. V usage is TRBV7-8 and J usage is TRBJ1-1; TRBD1 might be the D (5 bases). This CDR3 is 14 amino acids long. Germline-derived CDR1 and CDR2 are SGHVS and FQNEAQ. V lost 7 bases to trimming and J lost 1 base, with 13 bases between them. CDR3 nucleotides: TGTGCCAGCACCCGACGGGGACGGAACACTGAAGCTTTCTTT. Translation: CASTRRGRNTEAFF.